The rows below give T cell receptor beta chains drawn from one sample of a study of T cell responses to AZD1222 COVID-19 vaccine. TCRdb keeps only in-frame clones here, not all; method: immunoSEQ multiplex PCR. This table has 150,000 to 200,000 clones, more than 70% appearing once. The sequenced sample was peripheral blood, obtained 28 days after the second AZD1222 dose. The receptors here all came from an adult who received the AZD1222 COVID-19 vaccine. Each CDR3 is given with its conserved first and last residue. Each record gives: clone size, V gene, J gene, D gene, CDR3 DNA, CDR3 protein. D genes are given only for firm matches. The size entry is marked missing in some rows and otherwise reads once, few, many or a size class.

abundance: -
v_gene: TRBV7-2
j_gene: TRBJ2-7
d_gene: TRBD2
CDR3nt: TGTGCCAGCAGCCTAGCGGGTGTACTACGTGGGCAGTACTTC
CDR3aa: CASSLAGVLRGQYF

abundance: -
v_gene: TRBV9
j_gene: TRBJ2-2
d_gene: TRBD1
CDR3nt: TGTGCCAGCAGCGTATTTGACAGGGGAGACACCGGGGAGCTGTTTTTT
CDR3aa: CASSVFDRGDTGELFF

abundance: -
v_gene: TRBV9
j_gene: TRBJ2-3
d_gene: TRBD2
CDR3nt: TGTGCCAGCAGCGTAGGGAGGACTAGCGGGCCCACAGATACGCAGTATTTT
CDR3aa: CASSVGRTSGPTDTQYF

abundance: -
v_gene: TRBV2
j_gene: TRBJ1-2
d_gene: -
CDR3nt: TGTGCCAGCAGTCAGCAGGTCCTATCGTTCGGCTACACCTTC
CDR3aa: CASSQQVLSFGYTF

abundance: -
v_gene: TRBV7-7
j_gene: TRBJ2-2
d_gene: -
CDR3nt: TGTGCTAGCAGCTTAGGGCAGGGGGGCACCGGGGAGCTGTTTTTT
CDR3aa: CASSLGQGGTGELFF

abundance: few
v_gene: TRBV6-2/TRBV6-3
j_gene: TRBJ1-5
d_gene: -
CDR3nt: TGTGCCAGCAGTTACTCGAGTTCGCTACGGGTTAGCAATCAGCCCCAGCATTTT
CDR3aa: CASSYSSSLRVSNQPQHF

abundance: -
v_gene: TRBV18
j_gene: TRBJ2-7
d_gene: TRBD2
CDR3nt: TGTGCCAGCTCACCCAGACCCCCTGGGACTAGCGGGAGTAGCTCCTACGAGCAGTACTTC
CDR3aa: CASSPRPPGTSGSSSYEQYF

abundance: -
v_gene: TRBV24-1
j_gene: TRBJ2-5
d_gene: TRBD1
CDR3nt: TGTGCCACCAGTGATACGTACAGGGGGCTGGAGACCCAGTACTTC
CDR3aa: CATSDTYRGLETQYF

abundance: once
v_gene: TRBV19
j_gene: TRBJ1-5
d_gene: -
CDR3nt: TGTGCCAGTAGTATGGATCGTGTTCTTAGCCAGCCCCAGCATTTT
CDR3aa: CASSMDRVLSQPQHF

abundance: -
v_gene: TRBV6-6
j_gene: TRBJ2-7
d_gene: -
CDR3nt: TGTGCCAGCAGGAAGGACAGCTACGAGCAGTACTTC
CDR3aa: CASRKDSYEQYF

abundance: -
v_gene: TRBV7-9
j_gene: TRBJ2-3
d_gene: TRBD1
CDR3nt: TGTGCCAGCAGCCCCGACAGGGGAGTGTCAGATACGCAGTATTTT
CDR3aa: CASSPDRGVSDTQYF

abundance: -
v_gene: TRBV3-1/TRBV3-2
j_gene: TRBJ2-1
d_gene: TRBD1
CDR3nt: TGTGCCAGCAGCCCGGGACAGGGGGGTGAGCAGTTCTTC
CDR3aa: CASSPGQGGEQFF

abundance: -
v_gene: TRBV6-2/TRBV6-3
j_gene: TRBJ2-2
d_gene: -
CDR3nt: TGTGCCAGCAGTTTTTCCGGGACACTGTACACCGGGGAGCTGTTTTTT
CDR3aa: CASSFSGTLYTGELFF

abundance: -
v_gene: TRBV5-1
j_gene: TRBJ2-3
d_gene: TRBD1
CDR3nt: TGCGCCAGCAGCTTGGCCCCGGGACAGGGAGGAGATACGCAGTATTTT
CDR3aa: CASSLAPGQGGDTQYF

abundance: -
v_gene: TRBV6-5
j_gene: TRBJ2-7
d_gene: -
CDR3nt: TGTGCCAGCAGTTACTCGCATGCGGGCTCCTACGAGCAGTACTTC
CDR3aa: CASSYSHAGSYEQYF

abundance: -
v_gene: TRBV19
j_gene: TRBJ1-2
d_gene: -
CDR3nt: TGTGCCAGTAGTATATTGAATGGAATCCTCTTC
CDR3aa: CASSILNGILF

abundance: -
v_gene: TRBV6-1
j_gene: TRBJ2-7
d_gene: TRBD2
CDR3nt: TGTGCCAGCAGTGAAGGGACTAGCGCCTCCTACGAGCAGTACTTC
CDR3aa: CASSEGTSASYEQYF

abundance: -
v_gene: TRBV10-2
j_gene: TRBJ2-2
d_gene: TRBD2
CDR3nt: TGCGCCAGCCATAGCGGGACGAACACCGGGGAGCTGTTTTTT
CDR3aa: CASHSGTNTGELFF

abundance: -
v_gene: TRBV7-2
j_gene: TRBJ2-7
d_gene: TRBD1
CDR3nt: TGTGCCAGCAGCTTAAGAAACCCCGGGACAGCCTACGAGCAGTACTTC
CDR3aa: CASSLRNPGTAYEQYF

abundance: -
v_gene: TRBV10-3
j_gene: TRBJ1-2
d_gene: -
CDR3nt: TGTGCCACCCCCAACGGTGGCTACACCTTC
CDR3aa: CATPNGGYTF

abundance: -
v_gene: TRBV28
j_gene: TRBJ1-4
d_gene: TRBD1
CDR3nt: TGTGCCAGCAGGCGTACGGGACAGGGTTACGCTAATGAAAAACTGTTTTTT
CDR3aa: CASRRTGQGYANEKLFF

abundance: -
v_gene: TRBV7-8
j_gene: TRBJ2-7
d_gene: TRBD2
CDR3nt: TGTGCCAGCAGCTTAGAAGGGACTAGCGGGAGCTCTCACTTC
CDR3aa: CASSLEGTSGSSHF

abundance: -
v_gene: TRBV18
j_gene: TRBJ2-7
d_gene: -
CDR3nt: TGTGCCAGCTCACCAGGATCGGGCTCCTCCTACGAGCAGTACTTC
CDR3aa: CASSPGSGSSYEQYF

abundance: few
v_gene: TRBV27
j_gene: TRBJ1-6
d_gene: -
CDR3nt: TGTGCCAGCAGCCTGGGGAATTCACCCCTCCACTTT
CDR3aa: CASSLGNSPLHF

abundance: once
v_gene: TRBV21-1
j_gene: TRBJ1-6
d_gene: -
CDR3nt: TGTGCCAGCAGCAATGGGCGAGGGGGAATTGATTCACCCCTCCACTTT
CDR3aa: CASSNGRGGIDSPLHF

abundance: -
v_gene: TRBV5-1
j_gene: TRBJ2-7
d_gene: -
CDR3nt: TGCGCCAGCAGCAAGACCGATTACGAGCAGTACTTC
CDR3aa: CASSKTDYEQYF

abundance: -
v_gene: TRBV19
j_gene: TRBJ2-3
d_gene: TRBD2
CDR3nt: TGTGCCACCGGACCGGGAGGGGGCACAGATACGCAGTATTTT
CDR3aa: CATGPGGGTDTQYF

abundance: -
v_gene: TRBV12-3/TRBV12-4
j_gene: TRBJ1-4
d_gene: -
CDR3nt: TGTGCCAGCTCGGGAGTAAAAGGGGAACTGTTTTTT
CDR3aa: CASSGVKGELFF

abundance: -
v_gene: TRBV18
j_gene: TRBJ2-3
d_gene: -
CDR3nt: TGTGCCAGCTCAACTACTCAGACGTCGAGCACAGATACGCAGTATTTT
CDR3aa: CASSTTQTSSTDTQYF

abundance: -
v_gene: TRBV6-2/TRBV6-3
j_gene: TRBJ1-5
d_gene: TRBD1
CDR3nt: TGTGCCAGCAGTTACAGGACAGGGAGCAATCAGCCCCAGCATTTT
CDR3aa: CASSYRTGSNQPQHF

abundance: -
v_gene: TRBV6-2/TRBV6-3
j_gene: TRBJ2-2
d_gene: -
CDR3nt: TGTGCCAGCAGTTACGTCTACGACACCGGGGAGCTGTTTTTT
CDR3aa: CASSYVYDTGELFF

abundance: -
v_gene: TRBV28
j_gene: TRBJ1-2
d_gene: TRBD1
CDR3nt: TGTGCCAGCAGTTTCCTCCGGACAGGGAACGGCTACACCTTC
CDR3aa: CASSFLRTGNGYTF

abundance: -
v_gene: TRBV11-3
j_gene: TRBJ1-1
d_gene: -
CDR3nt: TGTGCCAGCAGCCAGGTCGTGAACACTGAAGCTTTCTTT
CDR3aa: CASSQVVNTEAFF

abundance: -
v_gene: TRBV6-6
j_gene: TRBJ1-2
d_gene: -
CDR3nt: TGTGCCAGCAGGGGATCGGGGGCTGACTATGGCTACACCTTC
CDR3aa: CASRGSGADYGYTF

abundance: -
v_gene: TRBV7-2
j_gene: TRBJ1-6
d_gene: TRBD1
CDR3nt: TGTGCCAGCAGCTTAGCCGGGACAGGCGCTTCGGGGACCCTCCACTTT
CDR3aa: CASSLAGTGASGTLHF